This T cell receptor (beta chain) was documented in a study of T cells expressing NK-cell markers. Points from the study as a whole: What remained unclear was the HCMV specificity of expanded NKG2C+ T cell clones.

Production of TCR beta cDNA relied on 5'RACE template switching with UMIs. TCRdb reprocessed the 5' RACE reads; each CDR3 protein has one entry and no DNA is given. The sample data list fewer than 200,000 distinct CDR3 sequences. The germline V gene has CDR1 LNHNV and CDR2 YYDKDF (reference sequence). CDR3 length equals 17 residues. In the case of this clonotype: As yet, its antigen is unknown.

Sequencing input: blood T cells: a sorted CD56 or NKG2C T cell subset, CD4+ or CD8+ T cells, or bulk PBMC T cells (not recorded which). The source is a woman between 18 and 70 years old in good health. The rearrangement uses TRBV15 and TRBJ2-7; TCRdb's D gene call, TRBD2, goes unchecked for lack of DNA. The CDR3 reads CATSRDIDSSGSYEQYF.